Following are 27 T cell receptor beta chains from one sample sequenced in a study of control samples from healthy donors and cancer patients. Generated by immunoSEQ multiplex PCR, the TCRdb table keeps only in-frame clones and is missing some. The sample gives tens of thousands of clones, approximately 80% of which show up once; around 3% is in the top ten. Material: PBMCs. These receptors all come from a woman in her fifties or sixties with lung cancer.

In this sample, this clone turned up once. This chain joins TRBV24-1 and TRBJ2-3; D gene uncertain. Between the trimmed V and J ends, which lost 1 base and 5 bases, there was a span of 3 bases. The CDR3 extends over 12 amino acids. Germline V CDR1 and CDR2: KGHDR, SFDVKD. CDR3 residues: CATSDFRDTQYF. The CDR3 nucleotides read TGTGCCACCAGTGATTTCAGAGATACGCAGTATTTT.

This clone was counted between two and nine times. The chain links TRBV4-2 to TRBJ1-6; D possibly corresponds to TRBD1 (6 bases). The CDR3 runs to 13 residues. Germline V lookup: CDR1 LGHNA, CDR2 YNFKEQ. Trimming pared 6 bases from V and 8 bases from J, leaving 11 bases between. CDR3 sequence reads: CASRQGNDSPLHF. CDR3 DNA sequence: TGTGCCAGCAGACAGGGAAACGATTCACCCCTCCACTTT.

The chain is built from TRBV5-5 and TRBJ1-5, with D possibly being TRBD1 (6 bases). The ends were cut back, 0 bases at V and 2 bases at J, with 18 bases in the middle. Per the germline V gene, CDR1 is SGHKS and CDR2 is YYEKEE (reference sequence). The length of the CDR3 is 18 residues. In nucleotides, the CDR3 is TGTGCCAGCAGCTTGGAGGACAGAAAAGGGCTTGGCAATCAGCCCCAGCATTTT. Its protein is CASSLEDRKGLGNQPQHF.

DNA of the CDR3: TGCAGCGTTGAACTAGCGGGGGCCCGGAGAGGGACCCAGTACTTC. Residues: CSVELAGARRGTQYF. The chain combines TRBV29-1 with TRBJ2-5; 10 bases map to TRBD2. This CDR3 spans 15 amino acids. Germline CDR1 is SQVTM and CDR2 is ANQGSEA. Germline trimming cut 2 bases from V and 7 bases from J; bases unmatched to any gene: 10.

CDR3 in amino acids: CASSLRAGRISDTQYF. The CDR3, as DNA: TGTGCCAGCAGTTTACGGGCAGGGAGAATTTCAGATACGCAGTATTTT. The V gene is TRBV27, the J gene TRBJ2-3; either TRBD1 or TRBD2 may supply D (5 bases each). Looked up from germline, CDR1 is MNHEY and CDR2 is SMNVEV (reference sequence). Trimming stripped 2 bases from V and 4 bases from J, with 16 bases between. This CDR3 has 16 residues.

In its sample, this clone was seen once. CDR3 loop: CASSGTGLNTEAFF. The CDR3 nucleotides are TGTGCCAGCAGCGGGACAGGATTGAACACTGAAGCTTTCTTT. The chain is built from TRBV5-4 and TRBJ1-1; 8 nucleotides match TRBD1. V shed 4 bases and J 0 bases; nucleotides not matched to a gene: 2. This CDR3 contains 14 residues. Germline values: CDR1 SGHNT, CDR2 YYREEE (reference sequence). Drawing the rest from reference TRBV5-4 and TRBJ1-1, the complete variable domain is ETGVTQSPTHLIKTRGQQVTLRCSSQSGHNTVSWYQQALGQGPQFIFQYYREEENGRGNFPPRFSGLQFPNYSSELNVNALELDDSALYLCASSGTGLNTEAFFGQGTRLTVV.

V is TRBV11-3 and J is TRBJ2-1; D ambiguous. This CDR3 has 14 residues. CDR1 and CDR2 from the germline V gene are SGHNT and YENEEA. V was cut by 5 bases and J by 9 bases, with 17 bases left in between. CDR3 in DNA: TGTGCCAGCAGCCCATCCCGAACAGCAGCTGAGCAGTTCTTC. Protein product: CASSPSRTAAEQFF.

CDR3 region: CASSDRLIEETQYF. CDR3 nucleotide sequence: TGTGCCAGCAGTGATAGGCTTATAGAAGAGACCCAGTACTTC. The chain employs TRBV25-1 and TRBJ2-5; no firm D call. The germline gives CDR1 MGHDK, CDR2 SYGVNS. V was cut by 3 bases and J by 3 bases, with 11 bases left in between. This CDR3 comprises 14 residues.

Written as DNA, the CDR3 is TGTGCCAGCAGCTCCGACGGACAGGGCCGAGATACGCAGTATTTT. This gives the protein CASSSDGQGRDTQYF. The rearrangement joins TRBV7-2 to TRBJ2-3, with 8 nucleotides matching TRBD1. V shed 4 bases, J shed 5 bases, and the junction held 8 bases outside the gene matches. CDR1 is SGHTA, CDR2 FQGNSA, per germline. This CDR3 is built from 15 residues.

The chain links TRBV7-8 to TRBJ2-3; no definite D call. This CDR3 is 14 amino acids long. The germline V and J ends were trimmed by 5 bases and 1 base, with 10 bases remaining between them. Germline-derived CDR1 and CDR2 are SGHVS and FQNEAQ. The CDR3 protein is CASSAIGGTDTQYF. DNA of the CDR3: TGTGCCAGCAGCGCAATAGGTGGCACAGATACGCAGTATTTT. The whole variable domain, filled in from reference TRBV7-8 and TRBJ2-3, reads GAGVSQSPRYKVAKRGQDVALRCDPISGHVSLFWYQQALGQGPEFLTYFQNEAQLDKSGLPSDRFFAERPEGSVSTLKIQRTQQEDSAVYLCASSAIGGTDTQYFGPGTRLTVL.

The chain joins TRBV6-5 to TRBJ1-4; D is uncertain. Germline loops: CDR1 MNHEY, CDR2 SVGAGI. The length of the CDR3 is 14 residues. The V end lost 6 bases, the J end lost 4 bases, and 12 bases lay between the germline ends. The CDR3 is CASSLDGFNEKLFF. In nucleotides, the CDR3 is TGTGCCAGCAGCCTGGACGGGTTTAATGAAAAACTGTTTTTT.

Only a few counts were recorded for this clone. V gene TRBV29-1 combines with J gene TRBJ2-7; a weak D match, TRBD2 (5 bases). Trimming stripped 6 bases from V and 0 bases from J, with 15 bases between. From germline, CDR1 is SQVTM and CDR2 ANQGSEA. This CDR3 has 14 residues. DNA of the CDR3: TGCAGCGTGGTCCCGGGGAGCCCCTCCTACGAGCAGTACTTC. Residues: CSVVPGSPSYEQYF.

This sequence joins TRBV7-2 and TRBJ2-5, with D perhaps matching TRBD1 (6 bases). The CDR3 is 14 amino acids. Trimming pared 5 bases from V and 1 base from J, leaving 11 bases between. Per germline, CDR1 SGHTA and CDR2 FQGNSA. The CDR3 nucleotides are TGTGCCAGCAGCGAACCGGACAGCCAAGAGACCCAGTACTTC. This gives the protein CASSEPDSQETQYF. Full variable domain (missing parts from reference TRBV7-2 and TRBJ2-5): GAGVSQSPSNKVTEKGKDVELRCDPISGHTALYWYRQSLGQGLEFLIYFQGNSAPDKSGLPSDRFSAERTGGSVSTLTIQRTQQEDSAVYLCASSEPDSQETQYFGPGTRLLVL.

The chain links TRBV4-3 to TRBJ1-4; D call uncertain. Trimming pared 0 bases from V and 8 bases from J, leaving 16 bases between. The CDR3 is 16 residues long. Germline lookup yields CDR1 LGHNA and CDR2 YSLEER. The CDR3 sequence is CASSQERWQLSEKLFF. In DNA form, the CDR3 reads TGCGCCAGCAGCCAAGAGAGGTGGCAATTGTCGGAAAAACTGTTTTTT.

This clone rates as medium-sized. The chain recombines TRBV11-3 with TRBJ1-1; no clear D gene. Trimming cost V 0 bases and J 4 bases, with 18 bases left between them. Germline-derived CDR1 and CDR2 are SGHNT and YENEEA. The CDR3 consists of 17 residues. DNA of the CDR3: TGTGCCAGCAGCTTAGATGGCGATGGGATCTCTGGCACTGAAGCTTTCTTT. Its protein product is CASSLDGDGISGTEAFF. Full variable domain (outside the CDR3, taken from reference TRBV11-3 and TRBJ1-1): EAGVVQSPRYKIIEKKQPVAFWCNPISGHNTLYWYLQNLGQGPELLIRYENEEAVDDSQLPKDRFSAERLKGVDSTLKIQPAELGDSAVYLCASSLDGDGISGTEAFFGQGTRLTVV.

J is TRBJ2-3 and V is TRBV7-2; 7 nucleotides agree with TRBD1. This CDR3 has 13 residues. Germline V gene sequence: CDR1 SGHTA, CDR2 FQGNSA. V trimming: 5 bases; J trimming: 3 bases; junction bases outside the gene matches: 2. This chain's CDR3 is CASSVQGTDTQYF. CDR3 coding DNA: TGTGCCAGCAGCGTACAGGGGACAGATACGCAGTATTTT.

This clone was observed a handful of times. The chain uses TRBV19 and TRBJ1-1; possible D gene TRBD1, 5 bases. Per the germline V gene, CDR1 is LNHDA and CDR2 is SQIVND (reference sequence). V lost 6 bases and J lost 3, with 11 bases in between. The CDR3 spans 13 residues. CDR3 loop: CASRRDFYTEAFF. The CDR3 DNA follows: TGTGCCAGTAGGAGGGACTTTTACACTGAAGCTTTCTTT.

The rearrangement links TRBV7-2 to TRBJ1-4; no clear D. V was cut by 5 bases and J by 5 bases, with 9 bases left in between. Per the germline V gene, CDR1 is SGHTA and CDR2 is FQGNSA. The CDR3 has 13 amino acids. The CDR3 loop is CASSRGVNEKLFF. As DNA, the CDR3 is TGTGCCAGCAGCCGGGGTGTCAATGAAAAACTGTTTTTT.

The V and J genes are TRBV2 and TRBJ1-1; 9 bases are shared with TRBD1. The germline V gene encodes CDR1 SNHLY and CDR2 FYNNEI. The CDR3 sequence is 16 residues long. J lost 0 bases, V lost 5 bases, and 7 bases had no gene match. In nucleotides, the CDR3 is TGTGCCAGCAGTAGCGGGACAGGGAGTGTGAACACTGAAGCTTTCTTT. Amino acid sequence: CASSSGTGSVNTEAFF.

This chain connects TRBV6-6 to TRBJ1-2; maybe TRBD1 (6 bases). Looked up from germline, CDR1 is MNHNY and CDR2 is SVGAGI (reference sequence). The CDR3 spans 13 residues. Trimming pared 4 bases from V and 2 bases from J, leaving 8 bases between. The CDR3 nucleotides are TGTGCCAGCAGTTTAAGGGGGAACTATGGCTACACCTTC. This translates into CASSLRGNYGYTF.

Points on this clone: The sample carries other DNA sequences with the same CDR3. The chain employs TRBV5-1 and TRBJ1-2, with D perhaps matching TRBD1 (5 bases). The CDR3 contains 16 residues. Looked up from germline, CDR1 is SGHRS and CDR2 is YFSETQ. Trimming removed 0 bases at V and 7 bases at J, with 19 bases between. In DNA, the CDR3 is TGCGCCAGCAGCTTGGGGGGGGGTGAAGCCGGCCGTGGCTACACCTTC. Protein sequence: CASSLGGGEAGRGYTF. Based on the CDR3 plus reference TRBV5-1 and TRBJ1-2, the full variable domain is KAGVTQTPRYLIKTRGQQVTLSCSPISGHRSVSWYQQTPGQGLQFLFEYFSETQRNKGNFPGRFSGRQFSNSRSEMNVSTLELGDSALYLCASSLGGGEAGRGYTFGSGTRLTVV.

This chain links TRBV5-8 with TRBJ2-5, with D possibly being TRBD2 (6 bases). This CDR3 is built from 14 residues. V was trimmed by 4 bases and J by 7 bases, leaving 17 bases between them. Looked up from germline, CDR1 is SGHTS and CDR2 is YDEGEE. The CDR3 region is CASSRGTDGSTQYF. CDR3 DNA sequence: TGTGCCAGCAGCCGCGGGACGGATGGGTCGACCCAGTACTTC.

The chain is built from TRBV12-5 and TRBJ1-3; 7 bases fit TRBD1. After removal of 1 base from V and 4 bases from J, the junction contained 1 base not matched to a gene. Germline V gene sequence: CDR1 LGHNT, CDR2 FRNRAP. The CDR3 runs 14 residues. The CDR3 spells CASGLETGGNTIYF. The CDR3 nucleotides read TGTGCTAGTGGTTTGGAGACAGGGGGAAACACCATATATTTT. Using reference TRBV12-5 and TRBJ1-3 for the parts outside the CDR3, the full variable domain is DARVTQTPRHKVTEMGQEVTMRCQPILGHNTVFWYRQTMMQGLELLAYFRNRAPLDDSGMPKDRFSAEMPDATLATLKIQPSEPRDSAVYFCASGLETGGNTIYFGEGSWLTVV.

The chain recombines TRBV6-6 with TRBJ2-2; TRBD1 is a possible D gene (5 bases). Germline loops: CDR1 MNHNY, CDR2 SVGAGI (reference sequence). This CDR3 spans 15 amino acids. V gave up 2 bases and J gave up 6 bases, with 13 bases separating them. The CDR3 reads CASSYGQGRAGELFF. The CDR3 region has the DNA TGTGCCAGCAGTTACGGGCAGGGCAGGGCCGGGGAGCTGTTTTTT.

This clone has just one count. This chain joins TRBV27 and TRBJ2-5, with 11 bases that match TRBD2. With V trimmed by 6 bases and J by 5 bases, 5 bases remained unmatched. The germline V gene encodes CDR1 MNHEY and CDR2 SMNVEV (reference sequence). The CDR3 runs to 14 residues. The CDR3, as DNA: TGTGCCAGCAGCGGTAGCGGGGGGGTCGAGACCCAGTACTTC. Amino acid sequence: CASSGSGGVETQYF.

The chain couples TRBV28 to TRBJ2-7; no clear D. Germline V CDR1 and CDR2: MDHEN, SYDVKM. The CDR3 is 16 residues long. The ends were cut back, 2 bases at V and 2 bases at J, with 16 bases in the middle. CDR3 sequence (DNA): TGTGCCAGCAGTTTAGGAAACTTTGGCGATCCCTACGAGCAGTACTTC. Residues: CASSLGNFGDPYEQYF.

V and J are TRBV24-1 and TRBJ1-1, with 8 bases matching TRBD1. This CDR3 comprises 15 residues. J was trimmed by 6 bases and V by 4 bases; bases with no gene match: 9. In germline, CDR1 is KGHDR, CDR2 SFDVKD. This CDR3 is CATSDSDRAEPEAFF. The CDR3, as DNA: TGTGCCACCAGTGACTCGGACAGGGCGGAACCTGAAGCTTTCTTT.